These 5 T cell receptor beta chains originate from one sample sequenced in a study of CD8 T cells in Susac syndrome. RNA totalling about 0.45 to 1 ug underwent reverse transcription with random hexamers. TCRdb used MiXCR to reprocess the immunoSEQ multiplex PCR reads, holding one entry per CDR3 protein. The sample carries about 190,000 distinct CDR3 sequences, approximately 94% recorded once. Sequences were obtained from CD4+ T cells from PBMCs. The receptors were gathered from a human donor in good health.

This chain links TRBV28 with TRBJ2-7; 9 bases fit TRBD1. This CDR3 has 15 amino acids. The germline V gene has CDR1 MDHEN and CDR2 SYDVKM. V dropped 7 bases and J dropped 5; count of bases not matched to a gene: 12. The CDR3 region has the DNA TGTGCCAGCACCTCTAAAGGGACAGGGATCGACGAGCAGTACTTC. Amino acid sequence: CASTSKGTGIDEQYF.

This clonotype was observed a handful of times. V usage is TRBV5-6 and J usage is TRBJ2-2; D call uncertain. The CDR3 loop spans 13 amino acids. The germline V and J ends were trimmed by 3 bases and 9 bases, with 12 bases remaining between them. The germline V gene encodes CDR1 SGHDT and CDR2 YYEEEE. The CDR3 bases are TGTGCCAGCAGCTCCGGACGGCTCTGGGAGCTGTTTTTT. This sequence encodes CASSSGRLWELFF.

The J gene is TRBJ2-2, the V gene TRBV5-1; D is uncertain. The CDR3 is 13 amino acids. The V and J ends lost 1 base and 6 bases respectively, with 7 bases between them. Germline V gene sequence: CDR1 SGHRS, CDR2 YFSETQ. CDR3 in DNA: TGCGCCAGCAGCTTGCGCGTATCCGGGGAGCTGTTTTTT. Translating it yields CASSLRVSGELFF.

The gene calls are TRBV19 and TRBJ2-7, with 8 bases identical to TRBD1. The V gene's germline CDR1 is LNHDA and CDR2 SQIVND (reference sequence). V lost 4 bases and J lost 1; bases outside the gene matches: 0. The CDR3 consists of 13 residues. The CDR3 region has the DNA TGTGCCAGTAGTAGGACAGGGTCCTACGAGCAGTACGTC. Its translation: CASSRTGSYEQYV.

This chain joins TRBV5-8 and TRBJ2-6, with D unclear. The length of the CDR3 is 16 residues. Germline assignment: CDR1 SGHTS and CDR2 YDEGEE. V lost 7 bases to trimming and J lost 0 bases, with 14 bases between them. CDR3 sequence: CASRQPGNSGANVLTF. In DNA form, the CDR3 reads TGTGCCAGCCGCCAGCCCGGAAACTCTGGGGCCAACGTCCTGACTTTC.